This T cell receptor (beta chain) appears in the sequencing data of a study of response to subunit inactivated influenza vaccine. Study-level findings and limits: Authors suggested each seasonal flu vaccination may recruit only limited numbers of new T cells.

The CDR3 contains 14 residues. Germline V CDR1 and CDR2: SNHLY, FYNNEI. This clonotype was seen a few times. As yet, its antigen is unknown. The junction differs from germline at one of its ends, possibly a read error. TCRdb reprocessed the RT-PCR reads with MiXCR, giving one entry per CDR3 protein. This sample has 500,000 to 600,000 distinct CDR3 sequences, with 16% found just once. The gene calls are TRBV2 and TRBJ2-1, with 7 positions matching TRBD2. The origin of this receptor is a man aged 50 to 75 who received an inactivated influenza vaccine. The specimen was CD4+ T cells sorted from PBMCs, collected roughly 24 months after vaccination. The CDR3 DNA sequence: TGCGCCAGCAGTGGGGCGGGGGCCTACAATGAGCAGTTCTTC. Translating gives CASSGAGAYNEQFF. Looking up the rest from reference TRBV2 and TRBJ2-1 gives the full variable domain: EPEVTQTPSHQVTQMGQEVILRCVPISNHLYFYWYRQILGQKVEFLVSFYNNEISEKSEIFDDQFSVERPDGSNFTLKIRSTKLEDSAMYFCASSGAGAYNEQFFGPGTRLTVL.